This entry lists 2 T cell receptor beta chains sequenced from one sample in a study of neurological immune-mediated disorders. Using its own MiXCR run on the 5' RACE reads, TCRdb lists one record per CDR3 protein. The sample yields roughly 76,000 distinct CDR3 sequences, 12% to 15% seen once. Material for sequencing was PBMCs. These receptors all come from a woman in her fifties or sixties in good health.

This clonotype appeared many times. The chain has TRBV7-9 and TRBJ2-1; D not certain. Germline values: CDR1 SEHNR, CDR2 FQNEAQ (reference sequence). Deletions cut 2 bases from V and 6 bases from J, with 5 bases between. This CDR3 has 12 amino acids. The CDR3 spells CASSLFPNEQFF. CDR3 in DNA: TGTGCCAGCAGCTTATTCCCCAATGAGCAGTTCTTC. Full variable domain (outside the CDR3, taken from reference TRBV7-9 and TRBJ2-1): DTGVSQNPRHKITKRGQNVTFRCDPISEHNRLYWYRQTLGQGPEFLTYFQNEAQLEKSRLLSDRFSAERPKGSFSTLEIQRTEQGDSAMYLCASSLFPNEQFFGPGTRLTVL.

Ten or more counts support this clonotype. V gene TRBV21-1 combines with J gene TRBJ1-5; the DNA was not used to check the table's D call, TRBD1. TRBV21-1 is recorded as a pseudogene. There are 16 residues in the CDR3. CDR3 sequence (DNA): TGTGCCAGCAGCCCCCGGACAGGGGGAATGATGCAGCCCCAGCATTTT. Its protein product is CASSPRTGGMMQPQHF.